The rows below give T cell receptor beta chains drawn from one sample of a study of cytomegalovirus exposure and HLA in healthy donors. Clones were read by immunoSEQ multiplex PCR, and TCRdb kept only the in-frame ones, dropping some. The table lists 250,000 to 350,000 clones, 86% of them singletons. What was sequenced was PBMCs. These receptors were obtained from a middle-aged man in good health and CMV-seropositive. Both conserved end residues are part of each CDR3. A D gene is named only where the DNA matches it firmly. For some rows the clone size is stated as once, few or many, or as a class when expanded; others skip it.

v_call	clone_size	j_call	d_call	cdr3_nt	cdr3_aa
TRBV25-1	few	TRBJ1-1	.	TGTGCCAGCAGTGCCCGAGTGAACACTGAAGCTTTCTTT	CASSARVNTEAFF
TRBV13	.	TRBJ1-4	TRBD1	TGTGCCAGCAGCTCCGTAAGGGGGCACCAAGAAAAACTGTTTTTT	CASSSVRGHQEKLFF
TRBV28	.	TRBJ1-2	TRBD1	TGTGCCAGCAGGCCGCACGGGACAGCAAACTATGGCTACACCTTC	CASRPHGTANYGYTF
TRBV4-3	once	TRBJ2-1	.	TGCGCCAGCAGCCAAGCCCAGGGCGTCAATGAGCAGTTCTTC	CASSQAQGVNEQFF
TRBV27	.	TRBJ2-7	TRBD2	TGTGCCAGCAGTTTATCGACTAGCGGGAGCTACGAGCAGTACTTC	CASSLSTSGSYEQYF
TRBV7-9	.	TRBJ2-7	.	TGTGCCAGCAGCTTAGCCCTGGGGACTCTTGGAGGGTACGAGCAGTACTTC	CASSLALGTLGGYEQYF
TRBV5-5	once	TRBJ1-5	.	TGTGCCAGCAGCTTGGCCGGGGGTAGCAATCAGCCCCAGCATTTT	CASSLAGGSNQPQHF
TRBV7-2	.	TRBJ2-5	.	TGTGCCAGCAGCCCGAGACGGACTGGGGGGAAGGGGACCCAGTACTTC	CASSPRRTGGKGTQYF
TRBV9	once	TRBJ1-6	TRBD1	TGTGCCAGCAGCCCCCGACAGGGCACCCTCCACTTT	CASSPRQGTLHF
TRBV21-1	.	TRBJ1-5	.	TGTGCCAGCAGCTCAACCCCGAACGGGGGGGCCCGAGATAGCAATCAGCCCCAGCATTTT	CASSSTPNGGARDSNQPQHF
TRBV5-1	.	TRBJ2-1	TRBD2	TGCGCCAGCAGAAGAGCGGGAGGGGGTACCAATGAGCAGTTCTTC	CASRRAGGGTNEQFF
TRBV19	.	TRBJ1-1	.	TGTGCCAGTAGTGCAGGGGCCCTGAACACTGAAGCTTTCTTT	CASSAGALNTEAFF
TRBV18	.	TRBJ1-4	TRBD1	TGTGCCAGCTCACCATTCCTTGGGACAGATAATGAAAAACTGTTTTTT	CASSPFLGTDNEKLFF